This TCR beta chain was identified in a study of cytomegalovirus exposure and HLA in healthy donors. A multiplex PCR was run with 60 Vbeta primers and 13 Jbeta primers. Libraries were prepared by immunoSEQ multiplex PCR; TCRdb keeps only in-frame clonotypes and omits some of them. The sample yields 100,000 to 150,000 clones, over 70% seen once. This clone has just a few counts. CDR1 is SEHNR, CDR2 FQNEAQ, per germline (reference sequence). The CDR3 totals 12 residues. V lost 5 bases to trimming and J lost 7 bases, with 9 bases between them. The sequenced sample was PBMCs. The chain joins TRBV7-9 to TRBJ2-1; D is perhaps TRBD1 (5 bases). This receptor was obtained from a woman in her thirties or forties in good health and CMV-seronegative. CDR3 residues: CASSAQGNEQFF. For the CDR3, the DNA is TGTGCCAGCAGCGCTCAGGGTAATGAGCAGTTCTTC.